This TCR beta chain was found in a study of T cell repertoires in cytomegalovirus infection. TCRdb reprocessed the reads via MiXCR and lists one record per CDR3 protein. The sample has fewer than 650,000 distinct CDR3 sequences; roughly 43% are singletons. Overall study findings and caveats: HLA-C-restricted CMV clonotypes gave the most frequent clonotype in two of eight donors.

As to this clonotype: The antigen is unknown.

The CDR3 totals 15 residues. The J segment lost 5 bases and the V segment lost 2 bases, leaving 7 bases of the junction unmatched. Germline lookup yields CDR1 MNHEY and CDR2 SVGEGT. The origin of this receptor is a human donor in good health (CMV status not recorded). Some clones in this sample may be carry-over from other donors' samples. Source: cultured PBMCs, taken from culture after CMV antigen stimulation. The rearrangement uses TRBV6-2 or TRBV6-3 and TRBJ2-7; the match to TRBD2 covers 9 bases. The chain's CDR3 is CASSYIAAGGNEQYF. In DNA, the CDR3 is TGTGCCAGCAGTTACATAGCAGCGGGAGGAAACGAGCAGTACTTC.